The 9 T cell receptor beta chains listed next were all sequenced from one sample in a study of blood T cell repertoires in COVID-19. TCRdb's copy holds only in-frame clones and misses some; the assay was immunoSEQ multiplex PCR. The table records hundreds of thousands of clones, around four fifths of them present only once. Material: peripheral blood. The receptors here all came from a woman aged 45-65 years with acute or convalescent COVID-19.

V and J are TRBV29-1 and TRBJ2-7; maybe TRBD1 (6 bases). Between the trimmed V and J ends, which lost 7 bases and 1 base, there was a span of 11 bases. This CDR3 comprises 12 residues. Germline CDR1 SQVTM, CDR2 ANQGSEA. DNA of the CDR3: TGCAGCGCTAAGACAGGATCCTACGAGCAGTACTTC. Protein: CSAKTGSYEQYF.

The chain has TRBV2 and TRBJ2-7; possibly TRBD1 for D (6 bases). Germline V gene lookup returns CDR1 SNHLY and CDR2 FYNNEI. The CDR3 length is 14 residues. V lost 3 bases and J 3 bases, leaving 12 bases between the germline ends. CDR3 region: CASSDDRFSYEQYF. DNA of the CDR3: TGTGCCAGCAGTGACGACAGGTTCAGCTACGAGCAGTACTTC.

V is TRBV30 and J is TRBJ2-5, with 9 bases identical to TRBD2. CDR3 length equals 14 residues. CDR1 is GTSNPN and CDR2 is SVGIG in the germline V gene (reference sequence). J lost 7 bases, V lost 2 bases, and 8 bases had no gene match. CDR3 in amino acids: CAWSRASGTVTQYF. The CDR3 DNA reads TGTGCCTGGAGTCGGGCTAGCGGGACGGTGACCCAGTACTTC.

Here the CDR3 reads CASRNRGRGQETQYF. The CDR3 DNA reads TGTGCCAGTAGAAACAGGGGGCGGGGGCAAGAGACCCAGTACTTC. J is TRBJ2-5 and V is TRBV19, with 9 bases fitting TRBD1. The CDR3 spans 15 residues. Germline V lookup: CDR1 LNHDA, CDR2 SQIVND (reference sequence). With 6 bases clipped from V and 2 bases from J, the junction kept 7 bases outside the gene matches.

This clone occurred once. CDR3 bases: TGTGCCAGCACGCTTGCCCCGGGGGGTGTCGGGGAGCTGTTTTTT. It yields the protein CASTLAPGGVGELFF. The V call is TRBV2, the J call TRBJ2-2; 7 bases match TRBD2. CDR3 size: 15 residues. Germline CDR1 reads SNHLY; CDR2 reads FYNNEI. Germline trimming cut 7 bases from V and 7 bases from J; bases unmatched to any gene: 12.

The CDR3 sequence is CSATREETQYF. For the CDR3, the DNA is TGCAGTGCTACCAGGGAAGAGACCCAGTACTTC. The chain is built from TRBV20-1 and TRBJ2-5; a weak D match, TRBD1 (5 bases). The CDR3 consists of 11 residues. V was clipped by 4 bases and J by 3 bases, with 6 bases between them. Germline V lookup: CDR1 DFQATT, CDR2 SNEGSKA (reference sequence).

The V and J genes are TRBV28 and TRBJ1-2, with D uncertain. Trimming shortened V by 5 bases and J by 4 bases, and 11 bases separated the two germline ends. The CDR3 totals 13 residues. Germline loops: CDR1 MDHEN, CDR2 SYDVKM. The CDR3 loop reads CASSQPRIYGYTF. The DNA for the CDR3 is TGTGCCAGCAGTCAACCCAGGATCTATGGCTACACCTTC.

This clone was seen just once. The CDR3 protein is CAISDEGTETQYF. CDR3 coding DNA: TGTGCCATCAGTGATGAGGGTACGGAGACCCAGTACTTC. The chain combines TRBV10-3 with TRBJ2-5; the D gene is possibly TRBD2 (5 bases). Germline CDR1 ENHRY, CDR2 SYGVKD. The CDR3 has 13 amino acids. The V end was cut by 3 bases, the J end by 5 bases, with 10 bases between.

The chain links TRBV6-5 to TRBJ2-1, with 15 bases that match TRBD2. V was clipped by 7 bases and J by 12 bases; unmatched bases: 7. Germline CDR1 MNHEY, CDR2 SVGAGI. This CDR3 is built from 14 residues. CDR3 DNA sequence: TGTGCCAGCAAAGGACTAGCGGGAGGGGGGGGGCAGTTCTTC. Translated, it gives CASKGLAGGGGQFF.